These T cell receptor beta chains were read from a single sample in a study of cytomegalovirus exposure and HLA in healthy donors. Produced via immunoSEQ multiplex PCR; TCRdb's table is partial and in-frame only. The data hold roughly 100,000 clones, with 60% to 80% observed a single time. Sequencing was carried out using PBMCs. These receptors were taken from a man between 60 and 75 years old in good health and CMV-seronegative. Each CDR3 is given without its conserved first and last residue. Fields, in order: J gene, V gene, CDR3 protein.

J: TRBJ1-5; V: TRBV5-4; CDR3: ASSFDGQTSNQPQH
J: TRBJ2-1; V: TRBV7-2; CDR3: ASSPTGTNYNEQF
J: TRBJ2-3; V: TRBV9; CDR3: ASSPGTGAASSTDTQY
J: TRBJ1-2; V: TRBV5-1; CDR3: ASRPTTGGYGYT
J: TRBJ2-1; V: TRBV19; CDR3: ASSLTQGRTLHNEQF
J: TRBJ2-2; V: TRBV11-2; CDR3: ASSFFEGGELF
J: TRBJ1-2; V: TRBV5-6; CDR3: ASSSPGHPLNYGYT
J: TRBJ2-1; V: TRBV11-2; CDR3: ASSYLSYNEQF
J: TRBJ2-7; V: TRBV7-9; CDR3: ASSRINSGQGVIYEQY
J: TRBJ1-1; V: TRBV5-1; CDR3: ASSLDGGRNTEAF
J: TRBJ1-4; V: TRBV6-1; CDR3: ASSELVEKLF
J: TRBJ1-1; V: TRBV29-1; CDR3: SVLMGTMNTEAF
J: TRBJ2-1; V: TRBV10-3; CDR3: ATKPDRGGYNEQF